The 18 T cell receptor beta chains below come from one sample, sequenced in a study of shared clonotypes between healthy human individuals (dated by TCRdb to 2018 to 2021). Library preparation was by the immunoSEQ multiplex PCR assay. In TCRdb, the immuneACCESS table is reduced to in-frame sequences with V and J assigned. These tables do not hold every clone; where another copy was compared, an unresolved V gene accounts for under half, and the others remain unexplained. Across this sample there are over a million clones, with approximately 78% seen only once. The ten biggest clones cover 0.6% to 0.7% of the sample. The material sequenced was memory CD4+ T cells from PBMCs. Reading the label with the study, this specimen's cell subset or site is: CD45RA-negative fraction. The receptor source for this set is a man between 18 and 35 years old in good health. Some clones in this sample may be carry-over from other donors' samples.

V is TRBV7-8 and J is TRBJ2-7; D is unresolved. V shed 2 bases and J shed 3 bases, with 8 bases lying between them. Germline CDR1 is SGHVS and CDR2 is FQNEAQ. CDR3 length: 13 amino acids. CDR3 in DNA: TGTGCCAGCAGCTTACCATTGAGCTACGAGCAGTACTTC. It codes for CASSLPLSYEQYF.

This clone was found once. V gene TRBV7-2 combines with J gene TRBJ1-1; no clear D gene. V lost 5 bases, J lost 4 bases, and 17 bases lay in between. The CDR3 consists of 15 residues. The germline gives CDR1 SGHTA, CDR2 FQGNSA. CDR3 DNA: TGTGCCAGCAGCCCCAGTGGTGTAGTAGGCACTGAAGCTTTCTTT. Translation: CASSPSGVVGTEAFF.

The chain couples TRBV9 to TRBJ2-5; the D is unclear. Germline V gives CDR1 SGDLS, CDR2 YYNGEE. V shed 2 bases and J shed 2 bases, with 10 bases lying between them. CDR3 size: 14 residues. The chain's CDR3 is CASSVRHSQETQYF. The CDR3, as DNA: TGTGCCAGCAGCGTGCGCCATTCACAAGAGACCCAGTACTTC.

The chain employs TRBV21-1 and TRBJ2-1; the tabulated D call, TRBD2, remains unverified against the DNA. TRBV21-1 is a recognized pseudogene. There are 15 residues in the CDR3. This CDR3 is CARTSGLAGYNEQFF. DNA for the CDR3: TGTGCCAGGACCTCGGGACTAGCGGGATACAATGAGCAGTTCTTC.

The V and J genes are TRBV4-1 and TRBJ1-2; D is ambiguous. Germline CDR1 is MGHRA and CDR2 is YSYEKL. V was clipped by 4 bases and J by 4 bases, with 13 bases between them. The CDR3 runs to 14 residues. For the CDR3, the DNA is TGCGCCAGCAGCCGAGCTACAGAGCCCTATGGCTACACCTTC. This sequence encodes CASSRATEPYGYTF.

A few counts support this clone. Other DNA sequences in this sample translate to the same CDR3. DNA of the CDR3: TGCGCCAGCAGCCAAGGGCTAGGCTCCTACGAGCAGTACTTC. Its protein is CASSQGLGSYEQYF. V gene TRBV4-1 combines with J gene TRBJ2-7; D not resolved. The CDR3 runs 14 residues. CDR1 is MGHRA, CDR2 YSYEKL, per germline. V lost 1 base and J lost 0, with 7 bases in between.

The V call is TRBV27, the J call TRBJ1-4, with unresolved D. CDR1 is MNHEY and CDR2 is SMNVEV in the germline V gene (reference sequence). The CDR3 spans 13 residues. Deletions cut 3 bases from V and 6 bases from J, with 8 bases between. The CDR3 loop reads CASSFDGDEKLFF. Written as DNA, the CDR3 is TGTGCCAGCAGTTTCGACGGGGATGAAAAACTGTTTTTT.

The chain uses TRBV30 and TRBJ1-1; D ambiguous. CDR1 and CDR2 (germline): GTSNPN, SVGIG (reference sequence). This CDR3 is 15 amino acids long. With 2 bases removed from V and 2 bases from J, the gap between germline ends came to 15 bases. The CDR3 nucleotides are TGTGCCTGGAGTCGCTTAGGGTCCCTTAACACTGAAGCTTTCTTT. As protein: CAWSRLGSLNTEAFF.

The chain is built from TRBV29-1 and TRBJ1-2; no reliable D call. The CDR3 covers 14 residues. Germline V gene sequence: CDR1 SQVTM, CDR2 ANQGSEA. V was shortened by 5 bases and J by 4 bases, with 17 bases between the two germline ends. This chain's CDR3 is CSVRASPLLYGYTF. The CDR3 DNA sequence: TGCAGCGTTCGGGCTTCACCCCTCCTCTATGGCTACACCTTC.

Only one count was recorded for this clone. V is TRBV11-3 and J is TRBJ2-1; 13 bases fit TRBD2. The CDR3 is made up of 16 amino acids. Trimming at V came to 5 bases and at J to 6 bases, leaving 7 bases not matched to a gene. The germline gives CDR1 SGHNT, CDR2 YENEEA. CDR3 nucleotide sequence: TGTGCCAGCAGCGGAACTGGGACTAGCGGGACCAATGAGCAGTTCTTC. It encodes CASSGTGTSGTNEQFF. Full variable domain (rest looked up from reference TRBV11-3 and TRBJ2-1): EAGVVQSPRYKIIEKKQPVAFWCNPISGHNTLYWYLQNLGQGPELLIRYENEEAVDDSQLPKDRFSAERLKGVDSTLKIQPAELGDSAVYLCASSGTGTSGTNEQFFGPGTRLTVL.

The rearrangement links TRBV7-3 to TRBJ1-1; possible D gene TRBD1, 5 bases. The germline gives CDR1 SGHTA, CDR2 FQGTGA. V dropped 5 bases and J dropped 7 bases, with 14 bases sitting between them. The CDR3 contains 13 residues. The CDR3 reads CASSAQIGGEAFF. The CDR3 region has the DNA TGTGCCAGCAGCGCCCAGATCGGGGGTGAAGCTTTCTTT.

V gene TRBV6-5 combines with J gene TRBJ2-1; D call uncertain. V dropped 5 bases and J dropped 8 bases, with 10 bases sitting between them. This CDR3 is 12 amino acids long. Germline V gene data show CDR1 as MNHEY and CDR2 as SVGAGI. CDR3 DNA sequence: TGTGCCAGCAGTCGGTCCCGGGATGAGCAGTTCTTC. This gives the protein CASSRSRDEQFF.

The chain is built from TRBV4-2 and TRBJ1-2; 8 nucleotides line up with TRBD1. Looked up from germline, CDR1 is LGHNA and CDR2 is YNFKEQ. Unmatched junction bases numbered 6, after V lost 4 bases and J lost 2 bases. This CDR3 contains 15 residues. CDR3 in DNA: TGTGCCAGCAGCCCGGACAGGGAACTGAACTATGGCTACACCTTC. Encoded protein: CASSPDRELNYGYTF.

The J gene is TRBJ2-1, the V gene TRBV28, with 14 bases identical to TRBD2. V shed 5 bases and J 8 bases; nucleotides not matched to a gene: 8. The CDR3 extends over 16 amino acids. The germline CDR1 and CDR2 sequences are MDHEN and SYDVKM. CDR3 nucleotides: TGTGCCAGCAGTCCTGGGACTAGCGGGAGCAGGCATGAGCAGTTCTTC. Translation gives CASSPGTSGSRHEQFF.

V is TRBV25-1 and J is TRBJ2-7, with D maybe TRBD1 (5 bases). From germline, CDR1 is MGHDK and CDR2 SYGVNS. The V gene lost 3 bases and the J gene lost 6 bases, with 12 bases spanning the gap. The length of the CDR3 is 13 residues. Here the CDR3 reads CASSDGRRGEQYF. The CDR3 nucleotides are TGTGCCAGCAGTGACGGAAGAAGGGGCGAGCAGTACTTC.

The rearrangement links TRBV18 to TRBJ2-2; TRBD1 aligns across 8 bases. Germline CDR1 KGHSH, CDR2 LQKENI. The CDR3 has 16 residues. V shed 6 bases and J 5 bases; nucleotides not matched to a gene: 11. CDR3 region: CASSELTGGNTGELFF. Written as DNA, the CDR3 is TGTGCCAGCTCGGAACTCACAGGGGGTAATACCGGGGAGCTGTTTTTT. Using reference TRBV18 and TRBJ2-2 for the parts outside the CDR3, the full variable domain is NAGVMQNPRHLVRRRGQEARLRCSPMKGHSHVYWYRQLPEEGLKFMVYLQKENIIDESGMPKERFSAEFPKEGPSILRIQQVVRGDSAAYFCASSELTGGNTGELFFGEGSRLTVL.

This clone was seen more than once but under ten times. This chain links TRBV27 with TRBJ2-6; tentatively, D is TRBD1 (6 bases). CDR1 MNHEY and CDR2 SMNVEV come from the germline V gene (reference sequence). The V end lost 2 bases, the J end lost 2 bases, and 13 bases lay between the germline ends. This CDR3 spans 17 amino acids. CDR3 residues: CASSLMGARAGANVLTF. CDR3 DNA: TGTGCCAGCAGTTTAATGGGGGCAAGGGCTGGGGCCAACGTCCTGACTTTC.

The CDR3 region has the DNA TGTGCCAGCAGTATTAGACAGGGGTATCGGCTAGTGAATCAGCCCCAGCATTTT. Protein: CASSIRQGYRLVNQPQHF. The V gene is TRBV28, the J gene TRBJ1-5; TRBD1 agrees at 8 bases. With V trimmed by 5 bases and J by 4 bases, 16 bases remained unmatched. In germline, CDR1 is MDHEN, CDR2 SYDVKM. The CDR3 totals 18 residues.